A single sample is the source of the 27 T cell receptor beta chains below, sequenced in a study of T cell responses to AZD1222 COVID-19 vaccine. TCRdb's copy holds only in-frame clones and misses some; the assay was immunoSEQ multiplex PCR. The sample has under 120,000 clones; more than 90% are singletons. The input for sequencing was peripheral blood, taken on day 0 of AZD1222 vaccination. Every receptor here comes from an adult in good health.

The chain is built from TRBV29-1 and TRBJ1-2; TRBD1 might be the D (6 bases). This CDR3 comprises 13 residues. Trimming stripped 5 bases from V and 3 bases from J, with 13 bases between. Per germline, CDR1 SQVTM and CDR2 ANQGSEA. This CDR3 is CSVIERGDYGYTF. For the CDR3, the DNA is TGCAGCGTTATAGAGAGGGGGGACTATGGCTACACCTTC. Full variable domain (rest looked up from reference TRBV29-1 and TRBJ1-2): SAVISQKPSRDICQRGTSLTIQCQVDSQVTMMFWYRQQPGQSLTLIATANQGSEATYESGFVIDKFPISRPNLTFSTLTVSNMSPEDSSIYLCSVIERGDYGYTFGSGTRLTVV.

V and J are TRBV27 and TRBJ1-4; D is uncertain. Per the germline V gene, CDR1 is MNHEY and CDR2 is SMNVEV (reference sequence). Deletions cut 4 bases from V and 0 bases from J, with 15 bases between. This CDR3 spans 17 amino acids. The CDR3 reads CASSSDWRAATNEKLFF. The CDR3 DNA follows: TGTGCCAGCAGTTCGGATTGGCGGGCCGCAACTAATGAAAAACTGTTTTTT.

The chain has TRBV7-9 and TRBJ2-7, with D unresolved. Germline CDR1 reads SEHNR; CDR2 reads FQNEAQ (reference sequence). The CDR3 is 12 amino acids. Trimming took off 7 bases at V and 5 bases at J, with 12 bases between the two ends. CDR3 loop: CASNPLRDEQYF. CDR3 DNA: TGTGCCAGCAATCCGCTCCGGGACGAGCAGTACTTC.

The rearrangement uses TRBV6-5 and TRBJ2-7; no clear D gene. Trimming shortened V by 0 bases and J by 4 bases, and 13 bases separated the two germline ends. The CDR3 spans 15 residues. Per germline, CDR1 MNHEY and CDR2 SVGAGI. DNA for the CDR3: TGTGCCAGCAGTTACTCGACCGTGAGACGGTACGAGCAGTACTTC. Protein sequence: CASSYSTVRRYEQYF.

This chain connects TRBV10-3 to TRBJ1-1; D call uncertain. Germline-derived CDR1 and CDR2 are ENHRY and SYGVKD. V gave up 3 bases and J gave up 1 base, with 9 bases separating them. There are 14 residues in the CDR3. The CDR3 coding sequence is TGTGCCATCAGTGACTTTGGATCGAACACTGAAGCTTTCTTT. Translated: CAISDFGSNTEAFF.

This rearrangement joins TRBV2 to TRBJ1-4; unclear D gene. Germline loops: CDR1 SNHLY, CDR2 FYNNEI. The CDR3 has 15 residues. The V and J ends lost 7 bases and 0 bases respectively, with 12 bases between them. The CDR3 reads CASTAEEATNEKLFF. CDR3 nucleotides: TGTGCCAGCACCGCGGAGGAAGCAACTAATGAAAAACTGTTTTTT.

The chain is built from TRBV27 and TRBJ2-1, with no clear D. V was pared by 6 bases and J by 9 bases, with 15 bases between. The CDR3 runs 13 residues. Looked up from germline, CDR1 is MNHEY and CDR2 is SMNVEV (reference sequence). The CDR3: CASRPLGVSEQFF. In nucleotides, the CDR3 is TGTGCCAGCAGACCCCTAGGAGTCAGTGAGCAGTTCTTC.

The chain carries TRBV5-6 and TRBJ1-1; D is possibly TRBD1 (5 bases). The germline CDR1 and CDR2 sequences are SGHDT and YYEEEE. The germline V and J ends were trimmed by 2 bases and 1 base, with 12 bases remaining between them. This CDR3 is built from 15 residues. As DNA, the CDR3 is TGTGCCAGCAGCTTAGGGACGCTCGGGAACACTGAAGCTTTCTTT. This encodes CASSLGTLGNTEAFF.

The chain has TRBV13 and TRBJ2-3; 7 bases map to TRBD1. This CDR3 region has 15 residues. Trimming at V came to 1 base and at J to 2 bases, leaving 3 bases not matched to a gene. Per the germline V gene, CDR1 is PRHDT and CDR2 is FYEKMQ (reference sequence). The CDR3 sequence: CASSLEGQTTDTQYF. Here the CDR3 DNA reads TGTGCCAGCAGCTTAGAGGGACAGACCACAGATACGCAGTATTTT.

The chain uses TRBV29-1 and TRBJ1-2; maybe TRBD1 (5 bases). Germline CDR1 reads SQVTM; CDR2 reads ANQGSEA. V was cut by 1 base and J by 8 bases, with 8 bases left in between. The CDR3 is made up of 11 amino acids. The CDR3 nucleotides are TGCAGCGTTGAAGCAGGGCTGGGCTACACCTTC. It is translated as CSVEAGLGYTF.

The V call is TRBV19, the J call TRBJ1-2; 9 nucleotides line up with TRBD1. Losses at the gene ends were 5 bases for V and 4 bases for J; bases not matched to a gene: 8. The CDR3 extends over 15 amino acids. Germline V gene data show CDR1 as LNHDA and CDR2 as SQIVND (reference sequence). CDR3 nucleotide sequence: TGTGCCAGTAGTGTGGGACAGGGCGGCGGCTATGGCTACACCTTC. Amino acids: CASSVGQGGGYGYTF. Complete variable domain (other parts from reference TRBV19 and TRBJ1-2): DGGITQSPKYLFRKEGQNVTLSCEQNLNHDAMYWYRQDPGQGLRLIYYSQIVNDFQKGDIAEGYSVSREKKESFPLTVTSAQKNPTAFYLCASSVGQGGGYGYTFGSGTRLTVV.

The chain is built from TRBV7-3 and TRBJ2-5; 11 positions agree with TRBD2. Unmatched junction bases numbered 3, after V lost 5 bases and J lost 1 base. CDR3 size: 15 residues. Germline V gene sequence: CDR1 SGHTA, CDR2 FQGTGA. CDR3 sequence (DNA): TGTGCCAGCAGCGCGACTAGCGGGGCCCAAGAGACCCAGTACTTC. This encodes CASSATSGAQETQYF.

In nucleotides, the CDR3 is TGTGCCAGCAGCCCAGCCGGGACAGCGAACACTGAAGCTTTCTTT. Its protein is CASSPAGTANTEAFF. This rearrangement joins TRBV5-4 to TRBJ1-1, with 7 positions matching TRBD1. CDR3 length: 15 residues. The V and J ends lost 4 bases and 1 base, in that order; junction bases with no gene match: 7. Germline values: CDR1 SGHNT, CDR2 YYREEE (reference sequence).

V and J are TRBV12-3 or TRBV12-4 and TRBJ1-2; no clear D gene. This CDR3 is 12 amino acids long. The V and J ends lost 3 bases and 4 bases respectively, with 6 bases between them. As DNA, the CDR3 is TGTGCCAGCAGTTTTGCCGGCTATGGCTACACCTTC. Protein sequence: CASSFAGYGYTF.

The genes are TRBV4-3 and TRBJ1-5; no clear D gene. V lost 0 bases and J 2 bases, leaving 8 bases between the germline ends. The CDR3 contains 15 residues. CDR1 LGHNA and CDR2 YSLEER come from the germline V gene. The CDR3 DNA reads as TGCGCCAGCAGCCAAGATAGGGCCGGCAATCAGCCCCAGCATTTT. This gives the protein CASSQDRAGNQPQHF.

This clone came up once. V gene TRBV12-3 or TRBV12-4 combines with J gene TRBJ1-6; 8 bases align to TRBD1. V trimming: 8 bases; J trimming: 5 bases; junction bases outside the gene matches: 2. The CDR3 is 13 residues long. The CDR3 bases are TGTGCCAGCCGGGACAGGCATAATTCACCCCTCCACTTT. Residues: CASRDRHNSPLHF.

The chain links TRBV5-1 to TRBJ2-7, with 8 nucleotides matching TRBD1. The CDR3 spans 13 residues. Losses at the gene ends were 1 base for V and 6 bases for J; bases not matched to a gene: 3. The V gene's germline CDR1 is SGHRS and CDR2 YFSETQ. CDR3: CASSLPGQGEQYF. CDR3 nucleotide sequence: TGCGCCAGCAGCTTGCCTGGACAGGGCGAGCAGTACTTC.

J is TRBJ1-3 and V is TRBV9, with D possibly being TRBD1 (5 bases). V was trimmed by 4 bases and J by 2 bases, leaving 16 bases between them. The germline V gene has CDR1 SGDLS and CDR2 YYNGEE. This CDR3 spans 16 amino acids. DNA for the CDR3: TGTGCCAGCAGCCCCTCCCGTGGGGGGACTGGAAACACCATATATTTT. It codes for CASSPSRGGTGNTIYF.

The chain employs TRBV6-1 and TRBJ2-7; no clear D gene. This CDR3 is built from 13 residues. Germline-derived CDR1 and CDR2 are MNHNS and SASEGT. The V end lost 1 base, the J end lost 10 bases, and 14 bases lay between the germline ends. This chain's CDR3 is CASSEGKGMSQYF. The CDR3 nucleotides read TGTGCCAGCAGTGAAGGGAAGGGAATGAGTCAGTACTTC.

The V call is TRBV29-1, the J call TRBJ1-5; possibly TRBD1 for D (5 bases). Germline V gene lookup returns CDR1 SQVTM and CDR2 ANQGSEA. V dropped 4 bases and J dropped 5 bases, with 12 bases sitting between them. This CDR3 comprises 13 residues. The CDR3 loop reads CSVAQGGDQPQHF. The CDR3 DNA reads as TGCAGCGTTGCTCAGGGTGGCGATCAGCCCCAGCATTTT.

CDR3 nucleotide sequence: TGTGCCAGCAGCCAAGATAGGAACACTGAAGCTTTCTTT. Translation gives CASSQDRNTEAFF. This chain connects TRBV14 to TRBJ1-1; no reliable D call. CDR3 length: 13 residues. Germline-derived CDR1 and CDR2 are SGHDN and FVKESK. V lost 0 bases and J 1 base, leaving 3 bases between the germline ends.

The gene calls are TRBV20-1 and TRBJ2-1, with TRBD2 as a possible D gene (5 bases). Trimming left V 3 bases short and J 4 bases short, with 13 bases between. The CDR3 has 14 amino acids. CDR1 DFQATT and CDR2 SNEGSKA come from the germline V gene (reference sequence). The CDR3 sequence is CSASKGDNYNEQFF. In nucleotides, the CDR3 is TGCAGTGCTAGTAAGGGAGATAATTACAATGAGCAGTTCTTC.

The chain employs TRBV5-1 and TRBJ2-1, with a tentative D call TRBD2 (6 bases). Germline CDR1 SGHRS, CDR2 YFSETQ. V lost 6 bases and J lost 3, with 13 bases in between. There are 14 residues in the CDR3. The CDR3 DNA follows: TGCGCCAGCATGGTAGCGGACCGCTACAATGAGCAGTTCTTC. Translation: CASMVADRYNEQFF.

This sequence joins TRBV11-2 and TRBJ2-7, with D possibly matching TRBD2 (5 bases). V was shortened by 0 bases and J by 4 bases, with 13 bases between the two germline ends. In germline, CDR1 is SGHAT, CDR2 FQNNGV. The CDR3 has 15 residues. In nucleotides, the CDR3 is TGTGCCAGCAGCTTAGAGGGGAGTAGGGTTTACGAGCAGTACTTC. This encodes CASSLEGSRVYEQYF. Full variable domain (remainder filled in from reference TRBV11-2 and TRBJ2-7): EAGVAQSPRYKIIEKRQSVAFWCNPISGHATLYWYQQILGQGPKLLIQFQNNGVVDDSQLPKDRFSAERLKGVDSTLKIQPAKLEDSAVYLCASSLEGSRVYEQYFGPGTRLTVT.

V and J are TRBV4-3 and TRBJ2-7, with D possibly TRBD1 on 6 matching bases. V gave up 3 bases and J gave up 4 bases, with 25 bases separating them. Germline CDR1 reads LGHNA; CDR2 reads YSLEER. The CDR3 contains 18 residues. CDR3 DNA sequence: TGCGCCAGCAGCCAGGACGTCGAGGGGGTTCCCAATTTTTACGAGCAGTACTTC. It specifies CASSQDVEGVPNFYEQYF.

V usage is TRBV29-1 and J usage is TRBJ1-2; D is perhaps TRBD1 (6 bases). Trimming removed 7 bases at V and 8 bases at J, with 11 bases between. The CDR3 spans 10 residues. CDR1 is SQVTM and CDR2 is ANQGSEA in the germline V gene. CDR3 sequence (DNA): TGCAGCGCCCAGACAGGCGGCTACACCTTC. It is translated as CSAQTGGYTF.

The V gene is TRBV27, the J gene TRBJ1-5; the D gene is possibly TRBD1 (6 bases). The germline gives CDR1 MNHEY, CDR2 SMNVEV (reference sequence). V lost 4 bases to trimming and J lost 5 bases, with 15 bases between them. The CDR3 runs to 15 residues. CDR3 sequence: CASSYQGSGDQPQHF. CDR3 sequence (DNA): TGTGCCAGCAGTTATCAGGGGAGTGGGGATCAGCCCCAGCATTTT.